This T cell receptor (beta chain) was sequenced in a study of radiation and T cells in renal cell carcinoma. This CDR3 is built from 14 residues. The germline gives CDR1 SGHTA, CDR2 FQGNSA. The V and J ends lost 5 bases and 5 bases respectively, with 13 bases between them. The time point here: blood 2 weeks post-SBRT. Treatment noted: 15 Gy SBRT to primary tumor, nephrectomy 4 weeks later. Some clones are missing from TCRdb's copy, which holds only in-frame ones; the method was immunoSEQ multiplex PCR. The sample lists more than 95,000 clones; about 81% were seen once. The source is a man aged 50-60 years with renal cell carcinoma. The chain is built from TRBV7-2 and TRBJ2-1; tentatively, D is TRBD1 (6 bases). Source: blood, taken from a patient whose treatment included radiotherapy and nephrectomy. CDR3 residues: CASSVYGQNNEQFF. The CDR3 bases are TGTGCCAGCAGCGTATATGGACAGAACAATGAGCAGTTCTTC.